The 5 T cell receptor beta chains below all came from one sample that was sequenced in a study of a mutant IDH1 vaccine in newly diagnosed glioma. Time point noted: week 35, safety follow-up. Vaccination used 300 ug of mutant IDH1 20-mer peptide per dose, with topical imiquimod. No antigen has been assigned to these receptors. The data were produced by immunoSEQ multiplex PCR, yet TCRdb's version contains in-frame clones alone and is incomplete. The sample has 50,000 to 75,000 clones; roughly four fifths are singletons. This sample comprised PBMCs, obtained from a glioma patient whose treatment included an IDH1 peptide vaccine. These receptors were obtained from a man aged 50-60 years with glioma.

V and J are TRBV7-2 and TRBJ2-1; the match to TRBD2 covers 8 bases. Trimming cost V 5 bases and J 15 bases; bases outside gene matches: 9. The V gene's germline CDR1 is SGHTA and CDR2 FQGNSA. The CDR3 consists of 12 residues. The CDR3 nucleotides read TGTGCCAGCAGCCCACCGGGACTAGTTCCGTTCTTC. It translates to CASSPPGLVPFF.

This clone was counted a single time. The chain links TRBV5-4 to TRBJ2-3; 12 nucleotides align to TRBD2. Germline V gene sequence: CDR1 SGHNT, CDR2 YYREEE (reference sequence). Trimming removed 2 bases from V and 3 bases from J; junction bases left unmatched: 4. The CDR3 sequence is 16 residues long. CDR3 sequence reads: CASSFGLAGTTDTQYF. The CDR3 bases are TGTGCCAGCAGCTTCGGACTAGCGGGGACAACAGATACGCAGTATTTT.

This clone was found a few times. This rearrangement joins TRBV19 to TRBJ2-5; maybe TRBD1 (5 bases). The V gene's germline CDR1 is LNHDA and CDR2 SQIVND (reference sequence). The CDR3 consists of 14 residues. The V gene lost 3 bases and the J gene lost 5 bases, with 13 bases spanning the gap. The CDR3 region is CASSMKWGGETQYF. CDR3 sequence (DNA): TGTGCCAGTAGTATGAAGTGGGGCGGCGAGACCCAGTACTTC.

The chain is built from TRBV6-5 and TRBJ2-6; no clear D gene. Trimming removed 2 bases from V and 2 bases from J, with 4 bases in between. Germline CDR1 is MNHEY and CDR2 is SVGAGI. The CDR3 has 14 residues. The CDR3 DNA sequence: TGTGCCAGCAGTTACGGGGCTGGGGCCAACGTCCTGACTTTC. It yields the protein CASSYGAGANVLTF.

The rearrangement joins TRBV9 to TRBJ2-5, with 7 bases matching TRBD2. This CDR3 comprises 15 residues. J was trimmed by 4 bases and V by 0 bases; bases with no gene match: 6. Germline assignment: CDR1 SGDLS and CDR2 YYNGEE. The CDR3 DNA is TGTGCCAGCAGCGTAGTGGCGGGGAGGGTAGAGACCCAGTACTTC. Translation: CASSVVAGRVETQYF.